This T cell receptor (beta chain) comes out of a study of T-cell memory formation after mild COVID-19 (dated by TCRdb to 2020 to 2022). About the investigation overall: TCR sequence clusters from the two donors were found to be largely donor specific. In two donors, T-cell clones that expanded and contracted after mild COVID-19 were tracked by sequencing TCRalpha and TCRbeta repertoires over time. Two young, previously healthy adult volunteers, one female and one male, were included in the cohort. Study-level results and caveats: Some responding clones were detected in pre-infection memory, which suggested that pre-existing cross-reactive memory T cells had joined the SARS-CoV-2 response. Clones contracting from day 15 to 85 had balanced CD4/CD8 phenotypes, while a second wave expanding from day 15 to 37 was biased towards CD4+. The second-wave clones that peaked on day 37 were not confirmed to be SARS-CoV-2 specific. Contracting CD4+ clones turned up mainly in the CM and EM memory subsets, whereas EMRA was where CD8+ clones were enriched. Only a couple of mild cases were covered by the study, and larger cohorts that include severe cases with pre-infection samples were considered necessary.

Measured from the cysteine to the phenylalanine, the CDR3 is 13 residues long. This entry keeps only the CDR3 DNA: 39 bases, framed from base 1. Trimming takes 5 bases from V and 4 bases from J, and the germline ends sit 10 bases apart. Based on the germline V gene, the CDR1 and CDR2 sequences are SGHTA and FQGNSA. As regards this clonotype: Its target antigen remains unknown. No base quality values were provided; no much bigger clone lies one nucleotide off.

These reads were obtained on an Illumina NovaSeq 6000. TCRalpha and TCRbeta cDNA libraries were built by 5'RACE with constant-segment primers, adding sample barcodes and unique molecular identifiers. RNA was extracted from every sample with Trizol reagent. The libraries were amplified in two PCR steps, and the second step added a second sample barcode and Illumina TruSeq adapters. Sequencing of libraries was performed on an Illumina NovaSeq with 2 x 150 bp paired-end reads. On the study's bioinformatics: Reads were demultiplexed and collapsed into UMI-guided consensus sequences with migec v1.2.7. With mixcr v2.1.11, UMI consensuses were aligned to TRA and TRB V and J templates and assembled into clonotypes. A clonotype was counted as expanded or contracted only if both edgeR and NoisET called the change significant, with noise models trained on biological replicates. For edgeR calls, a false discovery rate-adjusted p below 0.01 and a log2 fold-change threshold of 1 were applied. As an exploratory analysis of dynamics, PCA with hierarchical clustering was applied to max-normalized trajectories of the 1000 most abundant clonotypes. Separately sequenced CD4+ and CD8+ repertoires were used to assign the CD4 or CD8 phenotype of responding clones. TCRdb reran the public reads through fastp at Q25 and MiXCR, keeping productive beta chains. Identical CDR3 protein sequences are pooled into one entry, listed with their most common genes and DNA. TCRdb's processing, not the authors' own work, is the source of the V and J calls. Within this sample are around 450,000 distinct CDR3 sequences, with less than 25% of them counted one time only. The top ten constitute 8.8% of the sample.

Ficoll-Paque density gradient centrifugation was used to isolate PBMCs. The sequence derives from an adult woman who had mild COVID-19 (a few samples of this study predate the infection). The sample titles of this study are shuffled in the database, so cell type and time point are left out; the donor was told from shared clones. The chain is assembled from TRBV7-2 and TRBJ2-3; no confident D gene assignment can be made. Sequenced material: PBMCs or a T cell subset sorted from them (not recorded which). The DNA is TGTGCCAGCAGCCTCCAACGGGCAGATACGCAGTATTTT. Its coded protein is CASSLQRADTQYF.